Listed here are 24 T cell receptor beta chains from one sample, sequenced in a study of blood T cell repertoires in COVID-19. TCRdb's table, derived via immunoSEQ multiplex PCR, lists solely in-frame clones and lacks some. This table has tens of thousands of clones, approximately 90% appearing once. Sequenced sample: peripheral blood. The receptors were gathered from a woman older than 75 with active COVID-19.

The rearrangement links TRBV19 to TRBJ2-7; 8 positions match TRBD2. Germline values: CDR1 LNHDA, CDR2 SQIVND (reference sequence). This CDR3 comprises 11 residues. In DNA form, the CDR3 reads TGTGGCCGGGGGGGGTCCTACGAGCAGTACTTC. This translates into CGRGGSYEQYF.

J is TRBJ1-2 and V is TRBV5-1; no definite D call. The V and J ends lost 0 bases and 5 bases respectively, with 14 bases between them. The V gene's germline CDR1 is SGHRS and CDR2 YFSETQ. The CDR3 has 15 amino acids. This CDR3 is CASSLAGEAGYGYTF. The DNA for the CDR3 is TGCGCCAGCAGCTTGGCCGGTGAGGCCGGGTATGGCTACACCTTC. The full variable domain, rest sourced from reference TRBV5-1 and TRBJ1-2, is KAGVTQTPRYLIKTRGQQVTLSCSPISGHRSVSWYQQTPGQGLQFLFEYFSETQRNKGNFPGRFSGRQFSNSRSEMNVSTLELGDSALYLCASSLAGEAGYGYTFGSGTRLTVV.

The CDR3 region has the DNA TGTGCCAGCAGCCAAGGGTACGGGATTATGGGACCCCTCCACTTT. It codes for CASSQGYGIMGPLHF. The rearrangement uses TRBV3-1 (or the pseudogene TRBV3-2) and TRBJ1-6; D gene ambiguous. Germline V CDR1 and CDR2: LGHDT, YNNKEL (reference sequence). Trimming removed 1 base from V and 12 bases from J, with 16 bases in between. This CDR3 is 15 amino acids long.

The V gene is TRBV19, the J gene TRBJ2-5, with unresolved D. V gave up 5 bases and J gave up 7 bases, with 14 bases separating them. The CDR3 length is 13 residues. Germline assignment: CDR1 LNHDA and CDR2 SQIVND (reference sequence). In DNA, the CDR3 is TGTGCCAGTAGTGTCGACGGCCGCGGGACCCAGTACTTC. Protein: CASSVDGRGTQYF.

The CDR3 sequence is CATSRDLGGYQPQHF. The CDR3 bases are TGTGCCACCAGCAGAGATCTGGGCGGGTATCAGCCCCAGCATTTT. This chain joins TRBV15 and TRBJ1-5; D gene uncertain. The germline V and J ends were trimmed by 0 bases and 5 bases, with 11 bases remaining between them. The CDR3 is made up of 15 amino acids. Germline values: CDR1 LNHNV, CDR2 YYDKDF (reference sequence).

This chain uses TRBV28 with TRBJ2-7, with 9 bases identical to TRBD1. CDR1 MDHEN and CDR2 SYDVKM come from the germline V gene. The CDR3 contains 15 residues. Trimming at V came to 9 bases and at J to 0 bases, leaving 9 bases not matched to a gene. CDR3 coding DNA: TGTGCCAGTCTTCCGGGACAGGGCTCCTCCTACGAGCAGTACTTC. Protein: CASLPGQGSSYEQYF.

The chain uses TRBV15 and TRBJ2-3, with D possibly being TRBD1 (6 bases). V shed 0 bases and J shed 2 bases, with 15 bases lying between them. Germline assignment: CDR1 LNHNV and CDR2 YYDKDF (reference sequence). The CDR3 length is 17 residues. In DNA, the CDR3 is TGTGCCACCAGCAGAGAACTTGCGAGACAGGTCACAGATACGCAGTATTTT. This codes for CATSRELARQVTDTQYF.

The chain combines TRBV28 with TRBJ1-5, with unresolved D. CDR1 is MDHEN and CDR2 is SYDVKM in the germline V gene. This CDR3 is 13 amino acids long. Deletions cut 2 bases from V and 6 bases from J, with 8 bases between. The CDR3 spells CASSLTGRQPQHF. DNA of the CDR3: TGTGCCAGCAGTTTAACCGGTCGTCAGCCCCAGCATTTT.

The V call is TRBV30, the J call TRBJ2-3; TRBD1 matches 11 bases. Germline CDR1 GTSNPN, CDR2 SVGIG (reference sequence). The CDR3 contains 16 residues. With 3 bases clipped from V and 3 bases from J, the junction kept 8 bases outside the gene matches. CDR3: CAWSLTGTGGTDTQYF. The CDR3 DNA reads TGTGCCTGGAGCCTGACCGGGACAGGGGGAACAGATACGCAGTATTTT.

The J gene is TRBJ2-7, the V gene TRBV7-9; 7 bases line up with TRBD1. V dropped 1 base and J dropped 2; count of bases not matched to a gene: 8. The germline V gene has CDR1 SEHNR and CDR2 FQNEAQ (reference sequence). The CDR3 is made up of 16 amino acids. CDR3 amino acids: CASSLGGQFGAYEQYF. The DNA for the CDR3 is TGTGCCAGCAGCTTAGGGGGACAGTTTGGAGCCTACGAGCAGTACTTC.

This rearrangement joins TRBV18 to TRBJ2-1, with D perhaps TRBD2 (5 bases). Germline V gene data show CDR1 as KGHSH and CDR2 as LQKENI. Trimming pared 2 bases from V and 9 bases from J, leaving 14 bases between. The CDR3 has 14 amino acids. The CDR3: CASSPTMDRGEQFF. CDR3 nucleotide sequence: TGTGCCAGCTCACCAACCATGGATCGGGGTGAGCAGTTCTTC.

This clone was seen only once. Written as DNA, the CDR3 is TGCAGTGCTAGTCTTAATTACGAGCAGTACTTC. Its translation is CSASLNYEQYF. The V gene is TRBV20-1, the J gene TRBJ2-7; D gene uncertain. The germline CDR1 and CDR2 sequences are DFQATT and SNEGSKA (reference sequence). The V gene lost 3 bases and the J gene lost 4 bases, with 7 bases spanning the gap. There are 11 residues in the CDR3.

This clone was counted many times. The chain joins TRBV29-1 to TRBJ1-1, with D possibly TRBD1 on 5 matching bases. With 5 bases removed from V and 6 bases from J, the gap between germline ends came to 19 bases. From germline, CDR1 is SQVTM and CDR2 ANQGSEA. CDR3 length equals 14 residues. The CDR3 region is CSVSPGAGFAEAFF. The CDR3 nucleotides are TGCAGCGTTTCCCCTGGGGCAGGGTTCGCTGAAGCTTTCTTT.

This chain links TRBV4-2 with TRBJ1-2, with TRBD1 matching over 9 bases. Germline CDR1 LGHNA, CDR2 YNFKEQ. CDR3 length equals 16 residues. V trimming: 4 bases; J trimming: 8 bases; junction bases outside the gene matches: 14. The CDR3 loop is CASSRGSGQGEEGYTF. In DNA form, the CDR3 reads TGTGCCAGCAGCCGAGGGTCGGGACAGGGCGAGGAGGGCTACACCTTC.

The chain joins TRBV3-1 (or the pseudogene TRBV3-2) to TRBJ2-6; TRBD2 agrees at 7 bases. The V gene end was trimmed by 2 bases and the J gene end by 2 bases; junction bases not matched to a gene: 3. This CDR3 is 16 amino acids long. From germline, CDR1 is LGHDT and CDR2 YNNKEL (reference sequence). CDR3 DNA: TGTGCCAGCAGCCAAAATCGGGGGGCTGGGGCCAACGTCCTGACTTTC. Its translation: CASSQNRGAGANVLTF.

V usage is TRBV28 and J usage is TRBJ1-2, with D possibly matching TRBD1 (6 bases). Germline values: CDR1 MDHEN, CDR2 SYDVKM. The CDR3 loop spans 13 amino acids. The V end lost 1 base, the J end lost 7 bases, and 10 bases lay between the germline ends. The CDR3 loop reads CASSLLQGSGYTF. The CDR3 DNA is TGTGCCAGCAGTTTATTACAGGGTAGTGGCTACACCTTC.

The chain couples TRBV20-1 to TRBJ1-5, with TRBD1 matching over 9 bases. Germline trimming cut 3 bases from V and 4 bases from J; bases unmatched to any gene: 7. The CDR3 has 15 amino acids. Germline CDR1 is DFQATT and CDR2 is SNEGSKA (reference sequence). CDR3 nucleotides: TGCAGTGCTAGTTACTCCGGACAGGGGAATCAGCCCCAGCATTTT. Its translation is CSASYSGQGNQPQHF.

The V and J genes are TRBV29-1 and TRBJ2-2, with 8 bases identical to TRBD1. The CDR3 extends over 14 amino acids. CDR1 SQVTM and CDR2 ANQGSEA come from the germline V gene. CDR3 protein: CSATGGTDTGELFF. Here the CDR3 DNA reads TGCAGTGCAACAGGGGGGACTGACACCGGGGAGCTGTTTTTT.

This chain connects TRBV28 to TRBJ2-1, with TRBD2 matching over 11 bases. The germline CDR1 and CDR2 sequences are MDHEN and SYDVKM. The CDR3 is 15 amino acids. The V segment lost 6 bases and the J segment 4 bases; nucleotides outside the gene matches: 5. As DNA, the CDR3 is TGTGCCAGCAGGGTAGCGGGAGGGCCGTACAATGAGCAGTTCTTC. The encoded protein is CASRVAGGPYNEQFF. Full variable domain (rest looked up from reference TRBV28 and TRBJ2-1): DVKVTQSSRYLVKRTGEKVFLECVQDMDHENMFWYRQDPGLGLRLIYFSYDVKMKEKGDIPEGYSVSREKKERFSLILESASTNQTSMYLCASRVAGGPYNEQFFGPGTRLTVL.

The chain links TRBV10-3 to TRBJ2-3; 10 bases agree with TRBD2. V lost 0 bases and J lost 2; bases outside the gene matches: 2. CDR1 and CDR2 (germline): ENHRY, SYGVKD. The CDR3 totals 16 residues. The CDR3 bases are TGTGCCATCAGTGAGTCTCTAGCGGGGGTCACAGATACGCAGTATTTT. This codes for CAISESLAGVTDTQYF.

This chain uses TRBV5-1 with TRBJ2-5; no clear D gene. Between the trimmed V and J ends, which lost 1 base and 2 bases, there was a span of 3 bases. In germline, CDR1 is SGHRS, CDR2 YFSETQ. The CDR3 consists of 12 residues. The DNA for the CDR3 is TGCGCCAGCAGCTTGACTCAAGAGACCCAGTACTTC. It is translated as CASSLTQETQYF.

This clone has more than one count but fewer than ten. The chain combines TRBV3-1 (or the pseudogene TRBV3-2) with TRBJ1-1; D unresolved. The CDR3 runs to 14 residues. The V end was cut by 4 bases, the J end by 11 bases, with 20 bases between. Germline V gene sequence: CDR1 LGHDT, CDR2 YNNKEL (reference sequence). This CDR3 reads CASSLRTPGGLAFF. CDR3 sequence (DNA): TGTGCCAGCAGCCTTAGGACCCCCGGAGGTTTGGCTTTCTTT.

This chain joins TRBV9 and TRBJ2-1; 11 bases line up with TRBD2. CDR3 length: 15 amino acids. V lost 0 bases and J lost 7; bases outside the gene matches: 3. Germline V gene sequence: CDR1 SGDLS, CDR2 YYNGEE. DNA for the CDR3: TGTGCCAGCAGCGTAGATGGGACTAGCGGAAATGAGCAGTTCTTC. Translating it yields CASSVDGTSGNEQFF.

The rearrangement uses TRBV7-3 and TRBJ2-3; 15 bases match TRBD2. With V trimmed by 5 bases and J by 3 bases, 6 bases remained unmatched. This CDR3 is built from 17 residues. Per germline, CDR1 SGHTA and CDR2 FQGTGA. The CDR3, as DNA: TGTGCCAGCAGCCGAGGACTAGCGGGAGGGCGGACAGATACGCAGTATTTT. Protein: CASSRGLAGGRTDTQYF.